A single sample is the source of the 6 T cell receptor beta chains below, sequenced in a study of a mutant IDH1 vaccine in newly diagnosed glioma. The method was immunoSEQ multiplex PCR; TCRdb's version includes in-frame clones alone and lacks a portion of them. The sample holds some 57,000 clones, approximately 76% seen once. Which antigens these TCRs recognize remains unknown. Indicated time point: week 47, end of study. Every vaccination contained 300 ug of the mutant IDH1 20-mer peptide and was paired with topical imiquimod. The input for sequencing was PBMCs, taken from a glioma patient whose treatment included an IDH1 peptide vaccine. The receptors derive from a woman aged 40-49 years with glioma. Some clones in this sample may be carry-over from other donors' samples.

V usage is TRBV4-2 and J usage is TRBJ2-4; weak D call: TRBD1 (6 bases). V was cut by 1 base and J by 1 base, with 14 bases left in between. The length of the CDR3 is 17 residues. In germline, CDR1 is LGHNA, CDR2 YNFKEQ. DNA for the CDR3: TGTGCCAGCAGCCAAGTCAGGGGTATCGGGGCCAAAAACATTCAGTACTTC. Amino acid sequence: CASSQVRGIGAKNIQYF.

The gene calls are TRBV27 and TRBJ1-1; tentatively, D is TRBD1 (6 bases). The CDR3 length is 13 residues. V lost 4 bases to trimming and J lost 6 bases, with 12 bases between them. Germline V gives CDR1 MNHEY, CDR2 SMNVEV (reference sequence). The CDR3 DNA reads as TGTGCCAGCAGTTATCACGGGGGCGCTGAAGCTTTCTTT. It is translated as CASSYHGGAEAFF.

The chain has TRBV7-8 and TRBJ2-3, with 9 positions matching TRBD2. CDR1 is SGHVS and CDR2 is FQNEAQ in the germline V gene. Germline trimming cut 6 bases from V and 0 bases from J; bases unmatched to any gene: 7. This CDR3 region has 16 residues. CDR3 sequence (DNA): TGTGCCAGCAGTCCTGCGACTAGCGGTAGCACAGATACGCAGTATTTT. The encoded protein is CASSPATSGSTDTQYF.

This chain links TRBV5-1 with TRBJ2-1; 11 positions match TRBD2. From germline, CDR1 is SGHRS and CDR2 YFSETQ. The ends lost 3 bases at V and 5 bases at J; junction bases unmatched: 10. The CDR3 spans 17 residues. CDR3 DNA sequence: TGCGCCAGCAGCTCCCTCCCTCTAGCGGGGGGTGACAATGAGCAGTTCTTC. Translating it yields CASSSLPLAGGDNEQFF.

The V call is TRBV11-3, the J call TRBJ2-2; TRBD1 matches at 9 bases. The CDR3 has 15 residues. Germline V gives CDR1 SGHNT, CDR2 YENEEA. V was clipped by 5 bases and J by 4 bases; unmatched bases: 5. The CDR3 protein is CASSADRGATGELFF. The CDR3 DNA reads as TGTGCCAGCAGCGCGGACAGGGGTGCCACCGGGGAGCTGTTTTTT.

This clone was seen a few times. The chain uses TRBV7-2 and TRBJ1-3; TRBD1 is a possible D gene (5 bases). The CDR3 contains 16 residues. Germline loops: CDR1 SGHTA, CDR2 FQGNSA. Trimming shortened V by 5 bases and J by 0 bases, and 14 bases separated the two germline ends. CDR3 DNA: TGTGCCAGCAGCCGGGACCTGCTATACTCTGGAAACACCATATATTTT. Translation: CASSRDLLYSGNTIYF.